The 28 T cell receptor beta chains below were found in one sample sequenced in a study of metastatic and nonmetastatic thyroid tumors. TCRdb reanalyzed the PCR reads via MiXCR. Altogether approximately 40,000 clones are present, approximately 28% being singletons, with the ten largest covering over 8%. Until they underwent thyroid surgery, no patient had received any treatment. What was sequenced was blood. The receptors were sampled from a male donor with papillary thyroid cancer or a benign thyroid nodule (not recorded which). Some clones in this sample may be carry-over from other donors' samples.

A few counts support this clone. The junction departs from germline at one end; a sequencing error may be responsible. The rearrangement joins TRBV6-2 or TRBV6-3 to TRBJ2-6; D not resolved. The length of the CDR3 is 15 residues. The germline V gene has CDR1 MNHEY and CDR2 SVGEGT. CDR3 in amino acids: CASSRGGSVANVLTF. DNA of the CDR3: TGTGCCAGCAGTAGAGGTGGCTCTGTGGCCAACGTCCTGACTTTC.

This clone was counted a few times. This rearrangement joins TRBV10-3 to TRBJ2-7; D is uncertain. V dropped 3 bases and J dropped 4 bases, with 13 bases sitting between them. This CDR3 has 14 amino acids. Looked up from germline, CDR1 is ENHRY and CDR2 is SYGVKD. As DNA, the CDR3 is TGTGCCATCAGTGATCCGGGCCTAAGATACGAGCAGTACTTC. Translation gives CAISDPGLRYEQYF.

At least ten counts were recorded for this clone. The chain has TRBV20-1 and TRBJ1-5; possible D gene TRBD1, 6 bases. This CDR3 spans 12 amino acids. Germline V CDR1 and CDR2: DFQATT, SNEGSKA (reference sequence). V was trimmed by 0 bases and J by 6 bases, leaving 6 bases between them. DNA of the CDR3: TGCAGTGCTAGAGAGGGGGCTCAGCCCCAGCATTTT. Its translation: CSAREGAQPQHF.

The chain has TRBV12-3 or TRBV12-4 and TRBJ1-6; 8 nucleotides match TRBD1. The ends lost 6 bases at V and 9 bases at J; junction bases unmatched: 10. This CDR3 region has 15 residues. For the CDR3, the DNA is TGTGCCAGCAGGCTGGGACAGGTACCCAGTTCACCCCTCCACTTT. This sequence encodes CASRLGQVPSSPLHF.

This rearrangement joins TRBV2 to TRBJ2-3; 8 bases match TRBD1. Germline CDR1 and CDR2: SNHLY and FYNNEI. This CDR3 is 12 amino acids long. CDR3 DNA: TGTGGACAGGGGATCCTCACAGATACGCAGTATTTT. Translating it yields CGQGILTDTQYF.

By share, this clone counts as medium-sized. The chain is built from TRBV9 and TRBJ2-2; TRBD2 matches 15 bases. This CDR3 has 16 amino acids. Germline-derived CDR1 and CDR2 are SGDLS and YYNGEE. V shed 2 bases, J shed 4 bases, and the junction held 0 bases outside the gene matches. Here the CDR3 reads CASSVGLAGGTGELFF. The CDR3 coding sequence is TGTGCCAGCAGCGTGGGACTAGCGGGAGGCACCGGGGAGCTGTTTTTT.

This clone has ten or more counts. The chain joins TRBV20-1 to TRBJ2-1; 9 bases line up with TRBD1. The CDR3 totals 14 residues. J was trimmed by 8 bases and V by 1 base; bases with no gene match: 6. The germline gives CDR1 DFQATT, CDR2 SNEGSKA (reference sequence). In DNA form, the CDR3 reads TGCAGTGCTAGAGTATGGGACAGGGTCCATGAGCAGTTCTTC. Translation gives CSARVWDRVHEQFF.

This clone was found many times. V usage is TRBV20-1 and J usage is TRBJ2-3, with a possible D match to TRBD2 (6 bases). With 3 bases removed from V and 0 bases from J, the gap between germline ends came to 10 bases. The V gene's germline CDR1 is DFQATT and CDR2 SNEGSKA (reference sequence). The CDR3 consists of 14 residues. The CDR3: CSASDGGSTDTQYF. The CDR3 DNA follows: TGCAGTGCTAGTGATGGGGGGAGCACAGATACGCAGTATTTT.

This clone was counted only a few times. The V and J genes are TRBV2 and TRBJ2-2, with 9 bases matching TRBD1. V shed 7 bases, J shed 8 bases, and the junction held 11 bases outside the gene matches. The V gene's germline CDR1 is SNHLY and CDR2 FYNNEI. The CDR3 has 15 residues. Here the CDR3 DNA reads TGTGCCAGCATTCCTGACAGGGGGATCATTGGGGAGCTGTTTTTT. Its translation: CASIPDRGIIGELFF. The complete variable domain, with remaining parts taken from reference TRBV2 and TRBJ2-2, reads EPEVTQTPSHQVTQMGQEVILRCVPISNHLYFYWYRQILGQKVEFLVSFYNNEISEKSEIFDDQFSVERPDGSNFTLKIRSTKLEDSAMYFCASIPDRGIIGELFFGEGSRLTVL.

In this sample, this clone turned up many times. The CDR3 spells CASSHYSPGLAGFTDTQYF. For the CDR3, the DNA is TGTGCCAGCAGCCATTATTCCCCGGGACTAGCGGGATTCACAGATACGCAGTATTTT. The rearrangement links TRBV4-2 to TRBJ2-3; 13 bases are shared with TRBD2. The trim removed 3 bases at V and 2 bases at J, leaving 11 bases unmatched. The CDR3 has 19 amino acids. Germline CDR1 is LGHNA and CDR2 is YNFKEQ.

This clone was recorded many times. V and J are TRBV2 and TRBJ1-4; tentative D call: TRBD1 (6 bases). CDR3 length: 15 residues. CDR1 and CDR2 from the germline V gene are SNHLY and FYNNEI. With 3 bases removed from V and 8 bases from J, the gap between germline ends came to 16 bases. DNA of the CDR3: TGTGCCAGCAGTGATTCTGAACAGGGTGAAGAAAAACTGTTTTTT. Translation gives CASSDSEQGEEKLFF.

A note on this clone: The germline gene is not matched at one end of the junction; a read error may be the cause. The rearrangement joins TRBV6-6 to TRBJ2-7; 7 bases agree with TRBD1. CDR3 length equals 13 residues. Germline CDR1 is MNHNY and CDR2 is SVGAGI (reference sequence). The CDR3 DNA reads TGTGTCAGCAGTTACGGACAGGTCGGAGAGCAGTACTTC. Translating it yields CVSSYGQVGEQYF.

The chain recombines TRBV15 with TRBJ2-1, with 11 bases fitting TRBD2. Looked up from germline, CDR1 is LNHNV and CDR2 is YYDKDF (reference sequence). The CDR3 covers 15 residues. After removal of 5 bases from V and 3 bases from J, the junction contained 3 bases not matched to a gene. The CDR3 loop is CATSLAGGNYNEQFF. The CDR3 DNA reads TGTGCCACCAGCTTAGCGGGAGGGAACTACAATGAGCAGTTCTTC.

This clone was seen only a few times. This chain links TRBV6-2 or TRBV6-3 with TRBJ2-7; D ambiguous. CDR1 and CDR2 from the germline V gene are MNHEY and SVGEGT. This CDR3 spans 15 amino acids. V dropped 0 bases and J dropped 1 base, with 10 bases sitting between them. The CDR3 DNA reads TGTGCCAGCAGTTACTCGCCTAACGGATCCTACGAGCAGTACTTC. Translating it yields CASSYSPNGSYEQYF.

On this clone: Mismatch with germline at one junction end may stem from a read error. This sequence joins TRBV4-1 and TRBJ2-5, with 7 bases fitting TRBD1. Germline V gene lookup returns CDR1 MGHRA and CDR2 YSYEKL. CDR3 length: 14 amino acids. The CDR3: CAISHPDRVETQYF. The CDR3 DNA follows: TGTGCCATCAGCCACCCCGACAGGGTAGAGACCCAGTACTTC.

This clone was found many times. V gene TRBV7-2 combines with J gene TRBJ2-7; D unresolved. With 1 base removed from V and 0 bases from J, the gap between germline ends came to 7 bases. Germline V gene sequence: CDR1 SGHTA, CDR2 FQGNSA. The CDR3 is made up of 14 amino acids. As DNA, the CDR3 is TGTGCCAGCAGCTTAGGAGCCTTCTCCTACGAGCAGTACTTC. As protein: CASSLGAFSYEQYF.

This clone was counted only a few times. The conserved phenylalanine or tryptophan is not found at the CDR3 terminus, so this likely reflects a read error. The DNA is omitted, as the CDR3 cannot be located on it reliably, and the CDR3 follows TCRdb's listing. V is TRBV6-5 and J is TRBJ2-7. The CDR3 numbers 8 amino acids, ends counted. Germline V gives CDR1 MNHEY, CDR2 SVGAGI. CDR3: CASSYDPR.

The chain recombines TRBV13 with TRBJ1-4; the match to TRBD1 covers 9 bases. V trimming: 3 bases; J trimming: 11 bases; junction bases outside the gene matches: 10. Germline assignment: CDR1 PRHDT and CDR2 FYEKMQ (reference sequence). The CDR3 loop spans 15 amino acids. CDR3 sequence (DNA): TGTGCCAGCAGCTTTTTCGGGACAGGGCGCACTAAACTGTTTTTT. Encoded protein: CASSFFGTGRTKLFF.

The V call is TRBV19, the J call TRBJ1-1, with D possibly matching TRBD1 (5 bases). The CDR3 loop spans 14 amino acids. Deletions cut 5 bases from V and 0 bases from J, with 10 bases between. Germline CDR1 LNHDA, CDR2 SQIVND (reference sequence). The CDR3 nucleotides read TGTGCCAGTAGTTGGGGGGTGTTGAACACTGAAGCTTTCTTT. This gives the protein CASSWGVLNTEAFF.

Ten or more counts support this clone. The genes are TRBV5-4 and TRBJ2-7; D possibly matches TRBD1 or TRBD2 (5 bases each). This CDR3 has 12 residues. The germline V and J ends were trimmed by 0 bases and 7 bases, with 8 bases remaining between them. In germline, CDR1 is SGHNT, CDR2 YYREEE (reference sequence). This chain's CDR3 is CASSLVGEEQYF. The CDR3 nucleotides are TGTGCCAGCAGCTTGGTAGGGGAGGAGCAGTACTTC. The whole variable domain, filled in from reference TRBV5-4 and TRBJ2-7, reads ETGVTQSPTHLIKTRGQQVTLRCSSQSGHNTVSWYQQALGQGPQFIFQYYREEENGRGNFPPRFSGLQFPNYSSELNVNALELDDSALYLCASSLVGEEQYFGPGTRLTVT.

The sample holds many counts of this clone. CDR3 protein: CSVWGTGGGLNYGYTF. CDR3 bases: TGCAGCGTGTGGGGGACAGGGGGCGGATTAAACTATGGCTACACCTTC. This chain links TRBV29-1 with TRBJ1-2; 12 positions match TRBD1. This CDR3 region has 16 residues. The V and J ends lost 6 bases and 2 bases, in that order; junction bases with no gene match: 10. Germline CDR1 and CDR2: SQVTM and ANQGSEA.

The CDR3 loop reads CASSEGSSYEQYF. The CDR3 region has the DNA TGTGCCAGCAGTGAAGGGAGCTCCTACGAGCAGTACTTC. V gene TRBV6-1 combines with J gene TRBJ2-7; D is unclear. The ends were cut back, 1 base at V and 0 bases at J, with 4 bases in the middle. The CDR3 is 13 amino acids. The germline V gene encodes CDR1 MNHNS and CDR2 SASEGT.

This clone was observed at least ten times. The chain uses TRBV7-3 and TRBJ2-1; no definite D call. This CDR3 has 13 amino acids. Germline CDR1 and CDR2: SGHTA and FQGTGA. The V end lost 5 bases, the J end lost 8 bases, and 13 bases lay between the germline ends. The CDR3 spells CASSQIGQDEQFF. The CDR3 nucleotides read TGTGCCAGCAGCCAAATTGGGCAAGATGAGCAGTTCTTC.

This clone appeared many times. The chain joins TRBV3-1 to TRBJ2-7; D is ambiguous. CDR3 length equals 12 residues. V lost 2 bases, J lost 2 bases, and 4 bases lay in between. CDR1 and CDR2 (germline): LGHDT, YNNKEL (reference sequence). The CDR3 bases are TGTGCCAGCAGCCAAACAACCTACGAGCAGTACTTC. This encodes CASSQTTYEQYF.

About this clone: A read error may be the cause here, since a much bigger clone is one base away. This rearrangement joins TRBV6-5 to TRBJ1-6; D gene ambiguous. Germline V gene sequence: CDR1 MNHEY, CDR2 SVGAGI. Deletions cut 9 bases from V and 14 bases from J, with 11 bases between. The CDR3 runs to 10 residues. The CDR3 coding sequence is TGTGCCAGGGTCGGCTTCGCCCTCCACTTT. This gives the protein CARVGFALHF.

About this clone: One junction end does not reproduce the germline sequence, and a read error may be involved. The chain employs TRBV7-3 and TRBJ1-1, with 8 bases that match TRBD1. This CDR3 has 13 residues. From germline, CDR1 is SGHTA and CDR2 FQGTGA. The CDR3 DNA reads TGTGCCAGCGGGACAGGTGGTCGCACTGAATCTTTCTTT. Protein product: CASGTGGRTESFF.

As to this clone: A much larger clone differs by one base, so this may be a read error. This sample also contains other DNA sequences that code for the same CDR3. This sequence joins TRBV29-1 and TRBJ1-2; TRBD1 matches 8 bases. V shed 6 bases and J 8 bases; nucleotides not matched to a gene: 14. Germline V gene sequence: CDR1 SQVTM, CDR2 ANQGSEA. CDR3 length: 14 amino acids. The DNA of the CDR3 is TGCAGCGTCAAATCCGGGACAGGTAGCGGCGGCTACACCTTC. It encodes CSVKSGTGSGGYTF.

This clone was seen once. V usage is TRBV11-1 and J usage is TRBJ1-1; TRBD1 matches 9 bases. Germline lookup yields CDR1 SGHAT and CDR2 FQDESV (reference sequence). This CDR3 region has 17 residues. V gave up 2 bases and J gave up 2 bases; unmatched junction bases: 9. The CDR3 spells CASSLYGTGGRNTEAFF. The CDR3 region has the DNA TGTGCCAGCAGCTTATATGGCACAGGGGGCCGCAACACTGAAGCTTTCTTT.